The source of this TCR beta chain is a study of technical replicates of blood from several donors. Unmatched junction bases numbered 6, after V lost 2 bases and J lost 6 bases. This CDR3 is built from 15 residues. Germline-derived CDR1 and CDR2 are SGHNT and YENEEA. Profiling relied on immunoSEQ multiplex PCR, and the TCRdb table lists in-frame clones only, not all of them. The profile covers roughly 71,000 clones, with roughly 95% appearing a single time and 0.2% to 0.25% taken by the ten largest. The sequence came from a human donor in good health. The sequencing input was T cells isolated from PBMCs. The V gene is TRBV11-3, the J gene TRBJ1-2; 10 bases match TRBD1. CDR3 region: CASSLRQGADNGYTF. CDR3 nucleotides: TGTGCCAGCAGCTTACGACAGGGGGCTGACAATGGCTACACCTTC. Combining the CDR3 with reference TRBV11-3 and TRBJ1-2 gives the whole variable domain EAGVVQSPRYKIIEKKQPVAFWCNPISGHNTLYWYLQNLGQGPELLIRYENEEAVDDSQLPKDRFSAERLKGVDSTLKIQPAELGDSAVYLCASSLRQGADNGYTFGSGTRLTVV.